The 18 T cell receptor beta chains below all came from one sample that was sequenced in a study of graft-versus-host responses after intestinal transplantation. Clones were read by immunoSEQ multiplex PCR, and TCRdb kept only the in-frame ones, dropping some. There are 30,000 to 45,000 clones in the sample; over 80% occur only once, and about 3.5% lies in the top ten. This specimen was PBMCs, taken 1070 days after transplant. These receptors came from a human patient who received an intestinal transplant, so some T cells may come from the graft donor.

The chain uses TRBV7-9 and TRBJ2-2; D gene unclear. The CDR3 runs 15 residues. Germline CDR1 and CDR2: SEHNR and FQNEAQ (reference sequence). V lost 4 bases and J lost 2, with 11 bases in between. The CDR3 nucleotides are TGTGCCAGCAGCTCGGCAGGCCTAAACACCGGGGAGCTGTTTTTT. Its translation is CASSSAGLNTGELFF.

The chain combines TRBV2 with TRBJ1-4; tentative D call: TRBD1 (5 bases). Germline CDR1 is SNHLY and CDR2 is FYNNEI. The CDR3 extends over 14 amino acids. The V end lost 8 bases, the J end lost 3 bases, and 13 bases lay between the germline ends. For the CDR3, the DNA is TGTGCCAGCGGAAGACAGCCGTCTAATGAAAAACTGTTTTTT. It codes for CASGRQPSNEKLFF.

V usage is TRBV10-2 and J usage is TRBJ2-7; TRBD2 matches 9 bases. The CDR3 is made up of 15 amino acids. V dropped 4 bases and J dropped 0; count of bases not matched to a gene: 4. Germline V lookup: CDR1 WSHSY, CDR2 SAAADI. CDR3 in amino acids: CASSVSGGSSYEQYF. CDR3 nucleotides: TGCGCCAGCAGTGTTAGCGGGGGAAGCTCCTACGAGCAGTACTTC.

V is TRBV29-1 and J is TRBJ1-2, with a tentative D call TRBD1 (6 bases). This CDR3 contains 13 residues. In germline, CDR1 is SQVTM, CDR2 ANQGSEA. V was clipped by 6 bases and J by 0 bases, with 11 bases between them. CDR3 nucleotide sequence: TGCAGCGTCGACAGGAATACTAACTATGGCTACACCTTC. Its translation: CSVDRNTNYGYTF.

The J gene is TRBJ2-1, the V gene TRBV6-5; 10 nucleotides match TRBD2. CDR3 length: 15 amino acids. Germline values: CDR1 MNHEY, CDR2 SVGAGI. V lost 8 bases and J lost 4; bases outside the gene matches: 8. The CDR3 spells CASQLLAGAYNEQFF. The CDR3 DNA follows: TGTGCCAGCCAACTTCTAGCGGGGGCATACAATGAGCAGTTCTTC.

The rearrangement uses TRBV7-9 and TRBJ2-7; weak D call: TRBD1 (6 bases). V was cut by 3 bases and J by 0 bases, with 15 bases left in between. From germline, CDR1 is SEHNR and CDR2 FQNEAQ (reference sequence). The CDR3 is 16 residues long. The CDR3 loop is CASSFTGRGTSYEQYF. In DNA, the CDR3 is TGTGCCAGCAGCTTCACGGGAAGGGGGACCTCCTACGAGCAGTACTTC.

This clone was found a few times. The chain carries TRBV4-1 and TRBJ1-5, with D unclear. Germline CDR1 and CDR2: MGHRA and YSYEKL. The CDR3 has 14 amino acids. Trimming cost V 4 bases and J 7 bases, with 14 bases left between them. The CDR3 DNA sequence: TGCGCCAGCAGCCCTAGCGGGGATTCACAGCCCCAGCATTTT. Residues: CASSPSGDSQPQHF.

The chain is built from TRBV7-9 and TRBJ2-7; TRBD2 matches at 8 bases. The CDR3 totals 13 residues. Per the germline V gene, CDR1 is SEHNR and CDR2 is FQNEAQ (reference sequence). V dropped 7 bases and J dropped 3; count of bases not matched to a gene: 5. CDR3 sequence reads: CASMNAGGYEQYF. The CDR3 DNA reads TGTGCCAGCATGAACGCGGGAGGCTACGAGCAGTACTTC.

The sample holds a few counts of this clone. The chain is built from TRBV6-1 and TRBJ2-7; the D gene could be TRBD1 or TRBD2 (6 bases each). The length of the CDR3 is 15 residues. V was trimmed by 1 base and J by 3 bases, leaving 13 bases between them. Germline CDR1 is MNHNS and CDR2 is SASEGT. The CDR3 DNA reads TGTGCCAGCAGTGAAGGACAGGAGGGGTTCTACGAGCAGTACTTC. This encodes CASSEGQEGFYEQYF.

This clone appeared a few times. The chain combines TRBV28 with TRBJ2-7, with D unresolved. Looked up from germline, CDR1 is MDHEN and CDR2 is SYDVKM. The CDR3 spans 13 residues. Trimming took off 7 bases at V and 0 bases at J, with 10 bases between the two ends. The CDR3 bases are TGTGCCAGCAAGTCAGGTAGCTCCTACGAGCAGTACTTC. The encoded protein is CASKSGSSYEQYF.

This clone appeared a few times. The genes are TRBV10-3 and TRBJ1-5; D is unclear. Looked up from germline, CDR1 is ENHRY and CDR2 is SYGVKD. The V end lost 2 bases, the J end lost 3 bases, and 8 bases lay between the germline ends. There are 14 residues in the CDR3. The CDR3 loop is CAISERPTNQPQHF. The CDR3 DNA reads TGTGCCATCAGTGAGAGGCCAACCAATCAGCCCCAGCATTTT.

This clone was found once. This chain joins TRBV1 and TRBJ2-5. TRBV1 is tagged as a pseudogene. The CDR3 spans 15 residues. The CDR3 bases are TGCACCAGCAGCCAAGATGACCTCATCCAAGAGACCCAGTACTTC. Amino acids: CTSSQDDLIQETQYF.

The J gene is TRBJ2-4, the V gene TRBV19; TRBD2 is a possible D gene (6 bases). Trimming left V 5 bases short and J 0 bases short, with 14 bases between. The CDR3 loop spans 16 amino acids. CDR1 and CDR2 (germline): LNHDA, SQIVND (reference sequence). CDR3 residues: CASSLPGELAKNIQYF. DNA for the CDR3: TGTGCCAGTAGTCTCCCGGGGGAACTAGCCAAAAACATTCAGTACTTC.

The V and J genes are TRBV28 and TRBJ2-5; perhaps TRBD1 as D (6 bases). The DNA end lines up better with TRBJ2-7; the J call may be wrong. In germline, CDR1 is MDHEN, CDR2 SYDVKM. The CDR3 is 14 residues long. CDR3 in DNA: TGTGCCAGCAGGACACAGGGTTTTTTCTACGAGCAGTACTTC. Protein product: CASRTQGFFYEQYF.

This chain uses TRBV5-1 with TRBJ2-2; tentatively, D is TRBD1 (5 bases). CDR1 is SGHRS and CDR2 is YFSETQ in the germline V gene. CDR3 length: 13 residues. Trimming cost V 1 base and J 5 bases, with 6 bases left between them. DNA for the CDR3: TGCGCCAGCAGCTTGAAGGGGACCGGGGAGCTGTTTTTT. The encoded protein is CASSLKGTGELFF.

This clone occurred once. The J gene is TRBJ2-1, the V gene TRBV7-2; 9 positions match TRBD2. Germline assignment: CDR1 SGHTA and CDR2 FQGNSA. CDR3 length: 19 residues. Unmatched junction bases numbered 11, after V lost 2 bases and J lost 0 bases. This CDR3 is CASSLRVGTSLSSYNEQFF. The CDR3 DNA reads TGTGCCAGCAGCTTAAGGGTCGGGACTAGCTTGTCCTCCTACAATGAGCAGTTCTTC.

The V and J genes are TRBV28 and TRBJ2-6; D is unresolved. The CDR3 sequence is 15 residues long. Germline-derived CDR1 and CDR2 are MDHEN and SYDVKM. V was trimmed by 9 bases and J by 4 bases, leaving 16 bases between them. The CDR3 spells CARTTGGSGANVLTF. CDR3 sequence (DNA): TGTGCCAGAACCACCGGCGGTTCCGGGGCCAACGTCCTGACTTTC.

The chain recombines TRBV20-1 with TRBJ2-7; possible D gene TRBD1, 5 bases. CDR3 length: 11 amino acids. Deletions cut 6 bases from V and 7 bases from J, with 13 bases between. Germline lookup yields CDR1 DFQATT and CDR2 SNEGSKA (reference sequence). The CDR3 coding sequence is TGCAGTGCCGACCGCAGGGATGAGCAGTACTTC. Translated: CSADRRDEQYF.